These 5 T cell receptor beta chains originate from one sample sequenced in a study of shared clonotypes between healthy human individuals. The table came from immunoSEQ multiplex PCR; TCRdb's copy has only in-frame clones and leaves some out. The sample records more than 400,000 clones, 81% being singletons. The sample comprised PBMCs. The receptors were gathered from a woman aged 40 to 50 in good health. Some clones in this sample may be carry-over from other donors' samples.

This sequence joins TRBV18 and TRBJ1-5; D gene uncertain. Germline CDR1 reads KGHSH; CDR2 reads LQKENI. The CDR3 sequence is 14 residues long. Trimming took 2 bases from V and 0 from J, leaving 5 bases between them. The CDR3 region has the DNA TGTGCCAGCTCACCATCCAATAGCAATCAGCCCCAGCATTTT. Protein product: CASSPSNSNQPQHF.

The chain is built from TRBV30 and TRBJ2-7; 8 positions agree with TRBD1. The CDR3 consists of 12 residues. CDR1 and CDR2 (germline): GTSNPN, SVGIG (reference sequence). The junction had 5 bases not matched to a gene; V was cut back by 7 bases and J by 3 bases. The CDR3 DNA sequence: TGTGCCTTATCCGGGACAGGCTACGAGCAGTACTTC. As protein: CALSGTGYEQYF. Filled out from reference TRBV30 and TRBJ2-7, the complete variable domain reads SQTIHQWPATLVQPVGSPLSLECTVEGTSNPNLYWYRQAAGRGLQLLFYSVGIGQISSEVPQNLSASRPQDRQFILSSKKLLLSDSGFYLCALSGTGYEQYFGPGTRLTVT.

This clone is a singleton in its sample. The rearrangement joins TRBV5-1 to TRBJ1-6, with D perhaps TRBD1 (5 bases). This CDR3 has 15 amino acids. The germline V gene encodes CDR1 SGHRS and CDR2 YFSETQ. V shed 1 base and J shed 5 bases, with 10 bases lying between them. The CDR3 DNA reads TGCGCCAGCAGCTTGAACGGACAAGATAATTCACCCCTCCACTTT. This sequence encodes CASSLNGQDNSPLHF. Drawing the rest from reference TRBV5-1 and TRBJ1-6, the complete variable domain is KAGVTQTPRYLIKTRGQQVTLSCSPISGHRSVSWYQQTPGQGLQFLFEYFSETQRNKGNFPGRFSGRQFSNSRSEMNVSTLELGDSALYLCASSLNGQDNSPLHFGNGTRLTVT.

This clone came up once. The V and J genes are TRBV9 and TRBJ2-1; TRBD2 matches at 7 bases. Trimming cost V 0 bases and J 2 bases; bases outside gene matches: 5. This CDR3 contains 16 residues. The germline V gene has CDR1 SGDLS and CDR2 YYNGEE. CDR3 protein: CASSVGSGLAYNEQFF. The CDR3 DNA reads TGTGCCAGCAGCGTAGGATCCGGACTAGCCTACAATGAGCAGTTCTTC.

This clone was seen once. The chain carries TRBV15 and TRBJ2-1; TRBD1 matches at 10 bases. The germline gives CDR1 LNHNV, CDR2 YYDKDF (reference sequence). The V segment lost 5 bases and the J segment 9 bases; nucleotides outside the gene matches: 7. The CDR3 loop spans 14 amino acids. The DNA of the CDR3 is TGTGCCACCAGCCTGGGACAGGGGTTCGTTGAGCAGTTCTTC. Translated: CATSLGQGFVEQFF.